This TCR beta chain came from a study of T cell repertoires in cytomegalovirus infection. Germline V CDR1 and CDR2: LNHDA, SQIVND (reference sequence). The CDR3 is made up of 17 amino acids. Trimming at V came to 7 bases and at J to 0 bases, leaving 13 bases not matched to a gene. Via MiXCR, TCRdb re-called the reads, giving one row per CDR3 protein. The data show around 340,000 distinct CDR3 sequences, 25% to 30% seen once. To note about this clonotype: Its antigen is undetermined.

The source of this sequence is a human donor in good health (CMV status not recorded). Some clones in this sample may be carry-over from other donors' samples. Sequencing was performed on cultured PBMCs, taken from culture after CMV antigen stimulation. This sequence joins TRBV19 and TRBJ1-1; 8 bases are shared with TRBD1. DNA of the CDR3: TGTGCCAGTACCCTATACGGACAGGGCTCACTGAACACTGAAGCTTTCTTT. It encodes CASTLYGQGSLNTEAFF.